The present TCR beta chain was sequenced within a study of PD-L1 blockade in urothelial cancer. Study-wide context: Males with urothelial cancer arising in the bladder constituted about 85% of the roughly 30 patients. Timepoints chosen for blood analysis were 3 weeks (second dose) and 6 weeks after treatment start. Blood samples had a median of about 140,000 T cells, some 83,000 unique TCRs, and clonality 0.08 to 0.085.

Clones were sequenced by immunoSEQ multiplex PCR, and TCRdb holds only the in-frame ones, with some missing. The sample has about 83,000 clones, roughly 90% seen once. Patients had urothelial carcinoma that was locally advanced or metastatic. Here the sequenced sample was PBMCs, taken around atezolizumab (anti-PD-L1) treatment. This TCR was recovered from a woman in her 70s with urothelial cancer.

The CDR3 nucleotides are TGCAGTGTAGGGAGGGAGACCCAGTACTTC. Its translation: CSVGRETQYF. This chain joins TRBV20-1 and TRBJ2-5; D might be TRBD2 (6 bases). CDR3 size: 10 residues. V dropped 7 bases and J dropped 5 bases, with 8 bases sitting between them. Per the germline V gene, CDR1 is DFQATT and CDR2 is SNEGSKA (reference sequence).